This T cell receptor (beta chain) was observed in a study of OX40 agonist ivuxolimab in advanced cancers. Study as a whole: Clinicians treated patients with ivuxolimab, an agonistic anti-OX40 (CD134) antibody.

Clones were sequenced by immunoSEQ multiplex PCR, and TCRdb holds only the in-frame ones, with some missing. The table shows more than 15,000 clones, with about 86% occurring only once. The V gene end was trimmed by 0 bases and the J gene end by 7 bases; junction bases not matched to a gene: 6. Germline V CDR1 and CDR2: KGHSY, FQNENV. This CDR3 is built from 15 residues. Remarks on this clone: As yet, its antigen is unknown.

Study results and caveats: Several nonresponders also turned out to have low normalized T-cell clonal expansion. Antigens targeted by the expanded peripheral T cells were not determined.

This sequence was found in an adult with an advanced solid tumor such as melanoma, head and neck, liver or kidney cancer. The rearrangement joins TRBV16 to TRBJ1-1; 9 bases align to TRBD1. The sample in question was CD4+ or CD8+ T cells sorted from blood, obtained in a trial of the OX40 agonist ivuxolimab. The CDR3 loop is CASSQSRGQGVEAFF. In DNA form, the CDR3 reads TGTGCCAGCAGCCAATCGCGGGGACAGGGAGTTGAAGCTTTCTTT.